This entry lists 30 T cell receptor beta chains sequenced from one sample in a study of cytomegalovirus exposure and HLA in healthy donors. PCR involved 60 Vbeta and 13 Jbeta primers. This table comes from immunoSEQ multiplex PCR, and its TCRdb copy is limited to in-frame clones, with some not included. Of under 150,000 clones listed, roughly 80% are singletons. Sequencing was carried out using PBMCs. The receptor source for this set is a man aged 18-30 years in good health and CMV-seronegative.

The rearrangement uses TRBV6-5 and TRBJ1-5, with D uncertain. Germline CDR1 and CDR2: MNHEY and SVGAGI. V was trimmed by 5 bases and J by 4 bases, leaving 9 bases between them. The CDR3 is 13 amino acids. The CDR3 DNA follows: TGTGCCAGCAGTGACACGGCAAATCAGCCCCAGCATTTT. Its protein product is CASSDTANQPQHF.

In the case of this clone: One junction end disagrees with the germline gene, perhaps due to a read error. CDR3 in DNA: TGTTCCAGCAGCCCGGACAGGGGGGAAGTAAGGGAAGGAAACACCATATATTTT. This encodes CSSSPDRGEVREGNTIYF. The V and J genes are TRBV7-9 and TRBJ1-3; 10 nucleotides line up with TRBD1. The CDR3 covers 18 residues. Per germline, CDR1 SEHNR and CDR2 FQNEAQ (reference sequence). Supplemented by reference TRBV7-9 and TRBJ1-3, the full variable domain reads DTGVSQNPRHKITKRGQNVTFRCDPISEHNRLYWYRQTLGQGPEFLTYFQNEAQLEKSRLLSDRFSAERPKGSFSTLEIQRTEQGDSAMYLCSSSPDRGEVREGNTIYFGEGSWLTVV.

The chain recombines TRBV9 with TRBJ2-7, with D possibly being TRBD1 (6 bases). V lost 4 bases, J lost 1 base, and 9 bases lay in between. Germline V gives CDR1 SGDLS, CDR2 YYNGEE. The CDR3 is 13 amino acids. CDR3 sequence reads: CASSSGQSYEQYF. CDR3 bases: TGTGCCAGCAGCTCCGGACAGTCCTACGAGCAGTACTTC.

In this sample, this clone turned up a few times. The chain combines TRBV4-3 with TRBJ1-2; 7 bases are shared with TRBD1. This CDR3 comprises 14 residues. CDR1 and CDR2 from the germline V gene are LGHNA and YSLEER. V gave up 1 base and J gave up 2 bases; unmatched junction bases: 1. The CDR3 spells CASSQGTGNYGYTF. The CDR3 nucleotides are TGCGCCAGCAGCCAAGGGACAGGAAACTATGGCTACACCTTC.

This sequence joins TRBV5-4 and TRBJ1-1; maybe TRBD1 (6 bases). From germline, CDR1 is SGHNT and CDR2 YYREEE (reference sequence). Trimming removed 6 bases from V and 4 bases from J, with 16 bases in between. The CDR3 runs to 14 residues. The CDR3 DNA sequence: TGTGCCAGCAACAACCAGGGGCCGGGCACTGAAGCTTTCTTT. It encodes CASNNQGPGTEAFF.

The chain joins TRBV5-1 to TRBJ1-5; D might be TRBD1 (6 bases). Germline CDR1 is SGHRS and CDR2 is YFSETQ. The ends were cut back, 6 bases at V and 3 bases at J, with 16 bases in the middle. CDR3 size: 15 residues. Here the CDR3 DNA reads TGCGCCAGCACCCCCTACCCGGGACACAATCAGCCCCAGCATTTT. Protein sequence: CASTPYPGHNQPQHF.

V usage is TRBV7-9 and J usage is TRBJ2-1; maybe TRBD1 (5 bases). Germline V gene lookup returns CDR1 SEHNR and CDR2 FQNEAQ (reference sequence). This CDR3 is built from 12 residues. The V gene lost 5 bases and the J gene lost 16 bases, with 18 bases spanning the gap. The CDR3 is CASSHSQGTNFF. For the CDR3, the DNA is TGTGCCAGCAGCCATAGCCAGGGTACGAACTTCTTC.

Only one count was recorded for this clone. The chain employs TRBV29-1 and TRBJ2-3; 8 bases are shared with TRBD2. Germline V lookup: CDR1 SQVTM, CDR2 ANQGSEA. There are 14 residues in the CDR3. The ends lost 4 bases at V and 5 bases at J; junction bases unmatched: 8. The CDR3: CSVVRLAGLDTQYF. CDR3 sequence (DNA): TGCAGCGTTGTGAGGCTAGCGGGCCTAGATACGCAGTATTTT.

This clone turned up a few times. The CDR3 region has the DNA TGTGCCAGCAGGGGACAGACTGGAAACACCATATATTTT. Translating gives CASRGQTGNTIYF. V gene TRBV2 combines with J gene TRBJ1-3, with 7 bases lining up with TRBD1. The CDR3 extends over 13 amino acids. The V segment lost 6 bases and the J segment 2 bases; nucleotides outside the gene matches: 1. Germline V gene lookup returns CDR1 SNHLY and CDR2 FYNNEI.

J is TRBJ1-2 and V is TRBV15, with a tentative D call TRBD1 (5 bases). V dropped 3 bases and J dropped 4 bases, with 21 bases sitting between them. Germline CDR1 is LNHNV and CDR2 is YYDKDF (reference sequence). CDR3 length: 17 residues. This CDR3 is CATSRGGIDQGPYGYTF. For the CDR3, the DNA is TGTGCCACCAGCAGGGGAGGGATTGATCAGGGCCCCTATGGCTACACCTTC.

The chain has TRBV15 and TRBJ1-2; 8 nucleotides align to TRBD1. This CDR3 contains 15 residues. The germline CDR1 and CDR2 sequences are LNHNV and YYDKDF (reference sequence). With V trimmed by 5 bases and J by 2 bases, 7 bases remained unmatched. DNA for the CDR3: TGTGCCACCAGCCCAAGGACAGGGATGAACTATGGCTACACCTTC. Amino acids: CATSPRTGMNYGYTF.

The V and J genes are TRBV5-1 and TRBJ2-3; 9 bases are a match to TRBD1. CDR1 and CDR2 (germline): SGHRS, YFSETQ. The V gene end was trimmed by 3 bases and the J gene end by 0 bases; junction bases not matched to a gene: 8. The CDR3 has 17 residues. In nucleotides, the CDR3 is TGCGCCAGCAGCTATAGCAGGACAGGGGCTAGCACAGATACGCAGTATTTT. It yields the protein CASSYSRTGASTDTQYF. Combining the CDR3 with reference TRBV5-1 and TRBJ2-3 gives the whole variable domain KAGVTQTPRYLIKTRGQQVTLSCSPISGHRSVSWYQQTPGQGLQFLFEYFSETQRNKGNFPGRFSGRQFSNSRSEMNVSTLELGDSALYLCASSYSRTGASTDTQYFGPGTRLTVL.

V is TRBV4-1 and J is TRBJ1-5, with TRBD1 matching 7 bases. Germline-derived CDR1 and CDR2 are MGHRA and YSYEKL. The CDR3 has 16 amino acids. The ends lost 0 bases at V and 2 bases at J; junction bases unmatched: 4. This CDR3 reads CASSQDAGQGNQPQHF. For the CDR3, the DNA is TGCGCCAGCAGCCAAGATGCCGGACAGGGCAATCAGCCCCAGCATTTT.

This sequence joins TRBV11-3 and TRBJ2-1, with D maybe TRBD1 (5 bases). V gave up 5 bases and J gave up 9 bases, with 17 bases separating them. CDR1 is SGHNT and CDR2 is YENEEA in the germline V gene. There are 14 residues in the CDR3. CDR3 protein: CASSHSGGAVEQFF. As DNA, the CDR3 is TGTGCCAGCAGCCACTCCGGTGGGGCGGTTGAGCAGTTCTTC.

The chain couples TRBV7-3 to TRBJ2-1; TRBD2 matches at 16 bases. The length of the CDR3 is 16 residues. The junction had 4 bases not matched to a gene; V was cut back by 4 bases and J by 7 bases. The germline V gene has CDR1 SGHTA and CDR2 FQGTGA. DNA for the CDR3: TGTGCCAGCAGCTCACCGGGACTAGCGGGGGGGAATGAGCAGTTCTTC. Translation: CASSSPGLAGGNEQFF.

There are a few counts of this clone. V usage is TRBV4-2 and J usage is TRBJ2-1, with 11 bases identical to TRBD2. V shed 0 bases and J 8 bases; nucleotides not matched to a gene: 6. Germline V lookup: CDR1 LGHNA, CDR2 YNFKEQ. This CDR3 region has 16 residues. CDR3 DNA sequence: TGTGCCAGCAGCCAAGAGGGTAGCGGGGGGGCTCATGAGCAGTTCTTC. This encodes CASSQEGSGGAHEQFF.

The CDR3 protein is CAIRGSGARPTGNTIYF. CDR3 coding DNA: TGTGCCATCAGAGGTTCCGGAGCCCGCCCAACTGGAAACACCATATATTTT. The chain has TRBV10-3 and TRBJ1-3; D gene unclear. This CDR3 is built from 17 residues. V shed 6 bases and J shed 2 bases, with 20 bases lying between them. Germline CDR1 reads ENHRY; CDR2 reads SYGVKD.

The rearrangement uses TRBV5-4 and TRBJ1-5; D might be TRBD1 (5 bases). V was pared by 4 bases and J by 2 bases, with 25 bases between. Per the germline V gene, CDR1 is SGHNT and CDR2 is YYREEE (reference sequence). The CDR3 extends over 19 amino acids. The CDR3 DNA is TGTGCCAGCAGCCCCCTATGCCGGGACGGGAGTGTTGGCAATCAGCCCCAGCATTTT. Protein sequence: CASSPLCRDGSVGNQPQHF.

This rearrangement joins TRBV7-2 to TRBJ2-1, with 10 nucleotides matching TRBD1. This CDR3 contains 16 residues. Germline CDR1 and CDR2: SGHTA and FQGNSA. V lost 5 bases, J lost 6 bases, and 10 bases stayed unmatched. CDR3 protein: CASSPAGTGVGNEQFF. As DNA, the CDR3 is TGTGCCAGCAGCCCCGCCGGGACAGGGGTAGGCAATGAGCAGTTCTTC. Full variable domain (missing parts from reference TRBV7-2 and TRBJ2-1): GAGVSQSPSNKVTEKGKDVELRCDPISGHTALYWYRQSLGQGLEFLIYFQGNSAPDKSGLPSDRFSAERTGGSVSTLTIQRTQQEDSAVYLCASSPAGTGVGNEQFFGPGTRLTVL.

This clone appeared a few times. This chain links TRBV6-5 with TRBJ2-2, with no clear D. V was cut by 6 bases and J by 7 bases, with 12 bases left in between. CDR1 and CDR2 (germline): MNHEY, SVGAGI. The length of the CDR3 is 13 residues. The CDR3 DNA reads as TGTGCCAGCAGCCCGCGGTTCAACGGGGAGCTGTTTTTT. This translates into CASSPRFNGELFF.

The V and J genes are TRBV9 and TRBJ2-1; D remains unclear. The CDR3 consists of 12 residues. The V end was cut by 0 bases, the J end by 10 bases, with 8 bases between. CDR1 and CDR2 from the germline V gene are SGDLS and YYNGEE. CDR3 sequence (DNA): TGTGCCAGCAGCGTAGGTGGGCAGGAGCAGTTCTTC. Amino acids: CASSVGGQEQFF. The whole variable domain, filled in from reference TRBV9 and TRBJ2-1, reads DSGVTQTPKHLITATGQRVTLRCSPRSGDLSVYWYQQSLDQGLQFLIQYYNGEERAKGNILERFSAQQFPDLHSELNLSSLELGDSALYFCASSVGGQEQFFGPGTRLTVL.

The rearrangement joins TRBV5-1 to TRBJ1-4; possible D gene TRBD1, 5 bases. Germline V gives CDR1 SGHRS, CDR2 YFSETQ. Trimming removed 4 bases from V and 5 bases from J, with 15 bases in between. This CDR3 region has 15 residues. CDR3 nucleotides: TGCGCCAGCAGCCGGATGACCGGGGGAAATGAAAAACTGTTTTTT. It translates to CASSRMTGGNEKLFF.

This chain connects TRBV19 to TRBJ1-5; no clear D. This CDR3 comprises 14 residues. The ends were cut back, 1 base at V and 7 bases at J, with 11 bases in the middle. The V gene's germline CDR1 is LNHDA and CDR2 SQIVND (reference sequence). CDR3 DNA sequence: TGTGCCAGTAGTATAGTAACAACCAGACAGCCCCAGCATTTT. This codes for CASSIVTTRQPQHF.

The chain employs TRBV5-1 and TRBJ2-1, with 7 nucleotides matching TRBD1. Germline V gene data show CDR1 as SGHRS and CDR2 as YFSETQ. V trimming: 4 bases; J trimming: 5 bases; junction bases outside the gene matches: 12. CDR3 length: 16 residues. CDR3 sequence reads: CASSPHGAGGNNEQFF. CDR3 nucleotide sequence: TGCGCCAGCAGCCCCCACGGGGCAGGGGGAAACAATGAGCAGTTCTTC.

On this clone: The same CDR3 also results from other DNA sequences found in this sample. CDR3 nucleotide sequence: TGTGCCAGCAGCGTAAGTGACAGAAACTATGGCTACACCTTC. Translated, it gives CASSVSDRNYGYTF. This sequence joins TRBV9 and TRBJ1-2; possible D gene TRBD1, 5 bases. This CDR3 region has 14 residues. V lost 1 base to trimming and J lost 2 bases, with 9 bases between them. Germline V gene data show CDR1 as SGDLS and CDR2 as YYNGEE.

The chain uses TRBV19 and TRBJ2-7; 10 positions agree with TRBD1. V trimming: 8 bases; J trimming: 2 bases; junction bases outside the gene matches: 3. Per germline, CDR1 LNHDA and CDR2 SQIVND (reference sequence). The CDR3 spans 13 residues. The CDR3 region is CASGQGVAYEQYF. The CDR3 region has the DNA TGTGCCAGTGGACAGGGGGTAGCCTACGAGCAGTACTTC.

The chain employs TRBV18 and TRBJ1-6, with D perhaps TRBD1 (6 bases). Trimming cost V 4 bases and J 5 bases, with 15 bases left between them. CDR3 length equals 16 residues. Germline V gives CDR1 KGHSH, CDR2 LQKENI. CDR3: CASSLGQIPNNSPLHF. DNA of the CDR3: TGTGCCAGCTCACTTGGACAGATCCCAAATAATTCACCCCTCCACTTT.

This chain links TRBV20-1 with TRBJ1-2; possibly TRBD1 for D (5 bases). The CDR3 loop spans 11 amino acids. Germline CDR1 and CDR2: DFQATT and SNEGSKA (reference sequence). Trimming shortened V by 6 bases and J by 8 bases, and 13 bases separated the two germline ends. The CDR3 nucleotides are TGCAGTGCCATGGGGGGTGCGGGCTACACCTTC. Translated: CSAMGGAGYTF.

The chain links TRBV7-6 to TRBJ1-2; D uncertain. The V end was cut by 3 bases, the J end by 3 bases, with 5 bases between. The germline V gene encodes CDR1 SGHVS and CDR2 FNYEAQ. The CDR3 sequence is 12 residues long. CDR3 region: CASSLRDYGYTF. The CDR3 coding sequence is TGTGCCAGCAGCTTGCGGGACTATGGCTACACCTTC.

The chain uses TRBV7-9 and TRBJ1-2, with 9 bases aligning to TRBD1. This CDR3 has 14 residues. After removal of 6 bases from V and 12 bases from J, the junction contained 14 bases not matched to a gene. Germline V CDR1 and CDR2: SEHNR, FQNEAQ (reference sequence). In nucleotides, the CDR3 is TGTGCCAGCAGTCCAGGACAGGGGCCCCTCCGCCACACCTTC. Translated, it gives CASSPGQGPLRHTF.